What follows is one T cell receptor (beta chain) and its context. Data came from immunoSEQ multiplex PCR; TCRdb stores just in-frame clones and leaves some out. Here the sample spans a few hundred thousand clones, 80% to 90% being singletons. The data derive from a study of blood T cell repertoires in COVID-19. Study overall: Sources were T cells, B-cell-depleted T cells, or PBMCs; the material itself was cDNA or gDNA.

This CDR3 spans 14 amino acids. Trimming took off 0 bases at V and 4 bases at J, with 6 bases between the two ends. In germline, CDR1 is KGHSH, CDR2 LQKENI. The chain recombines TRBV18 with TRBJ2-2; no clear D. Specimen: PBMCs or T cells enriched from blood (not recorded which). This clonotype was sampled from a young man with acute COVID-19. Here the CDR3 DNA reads TGTGCCAGCTCACCACCGTCCAGCACCGGGGAGCTGTTTTTT. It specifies CASSPPSSTGELFF.